The 28 T cell receptor beta chains in this list originate from one sample, sequenced in a study of a mutant IDH1 vaccine in newly diagnosed glioma. The assay was immunoSEQ multiplex PCR, and TCRdb's table has in-frame clones only and misses some. The sample shows about 38,000 clones, about 78% of them seen only once. The time point denotes: baseline, week 1 (first vaccination visit). The treatment here: pre-vaccination baseline after standard-of-care therapy. The specimen was PBMCs, collected from a glioma patient treated with radiotherapy, temozolomide or both. These TCRs come from a man aged 35 to 55 with glioma. Some clones in this sample may be carry-over from other donors' samples.

V is TRBV5-4 and J is TRBJ2-1; 11 nucleotides line up with TRBD2. The junction had 11 bases not matched to a gene; V was cut back by 4 bases and J by 8 bases. The CDR3 is made up of 16 amino acids. CDR1 is SGHNT, CDR2 YYREEE, per germline (reference sequence). The CDR3 sequence: CASSPTSGGGRDEQFF. The CDR3 coding sequence is TGTGCCAGCAGCCCCACTAGCGGGGGAGGGAGGGATGAGCAGTTCTTC.

The chain combines TRBV7-6 with TRBJ2-5; perhaps D is TRBD1 or TRBD2 (5 bases each). The germline V gene encodes CDR1 SGHVS and CDR2 FNYEAQ. V was cut by 5 bases and J by 4 bases, with 17 bases left in between. This CDR3 spans 15 amino acids. The CDR3, as DNA: TGTGCCAGCAGCCGAGAACGTGAGAGGGGAGAGACCCAGTACTTC. This sequence encodes CASSRERERGETQYF.

With regard to this clone: The same CDR3 is also encoded by other DNA sequences in this sample. This rearrangement joins TRBV6-5 to TRBJ1-1, with unresolved D. The CDR3 has 12 residues. V lost 2 bases, J lost 5 bases, and 6 bases lay in between. Germline V CDR1 and CDR2: MNHEY, SVGAGI. The CDR3 here is CASSYGGTEAFF. In DNA form, the CDR3 reads TGTGCCAGCAGTTACGGAGGTACTGAAGCTTTCTTT.

This clone was counted once. V is TRBV9 and J is TRBJ1-6, with a possible D match to TRBD1 (5 bases). This CDR3 has 16 amino acids. V lost 0 bases and J 8 bases, leaving 15 bases between the germline ends. The germline gives CDR1 SGDLS, CDR2 YYNGEE. The CDR3 DNA sequence: TGTGCCAGCAGCGTAGGCGGGGCAAGGGGCGATTCACCCCTCCACTTT. It is translated as CASSVGGARGDSPLHF.

This chain connects TRBV7-9 to TRBJ1-2; D is unclear. Trimming removed 3 bases from V and 6 bases from J, with 11 bases in between. Germline CDR1 reads SEHNR; CDR2 reads FQNEAQ (reference sequence). The CDR3 sequence is 13 residues long. CDR3 sequence reads: CASSFVTVHGYTF. For the CDR3, the DNA is TGTGCCAGCAGCTTTGTGACGGTCCATGGCTACACCTTC.

The genes are TRBV11-2 and TRBJ1-1; D gene uncertain. Germline V gives CDR1 SGHAT, CDR2 FQNNGV. CDR3 length equals 14 residues. The V and J ends lost 2 bases and 4 bases respectively, with 11 bases between them. The CDR3 sequence is CASSLTLAPTEAFF. The CDR3 bases are TGTGCCAGCAGCTTAACTCTTGCCCCCACTGAAGCTTTCTTT.

The chain employs TRBV9 and TRBJ1-6; perhaps TRBD1 as D (5 bases). The CDR3 consists of 13 residues. The V gene lost 6 bases and the J gene lost 7 bases, with 11 bases spanning the gap. Per germline, CDR1 SGDLS and CDR2 YYNGEE. The CDR3 sequence: CASNPGFNSPLHF. In DNA form, the CDR3 reads TGTGCCAGCAACCCAGGGTTCAATTCACCCCTCCACTTT.

This clone has only one observation. This sequence joins TRBV7-9 and TRBJ1-4; D perhaps matches TRBD1 (6 bases). The CDR3 spans 13 residues. The V and J ends lost 6 bases and 7 bases respectively, with 12 bases between them. Germline V gives CDR1 SEHNR, CDR2 FQNEAQ (reference sequence). The CDR3 DNA reads as TGTGCCAGCAGTTACGGACAGAGTGAAAAACTGTTTTTT. This translates into CASSYGQSEKLFF.

V is TRBV18 and J is TRBJ1-5; 7 bases fit TRBD1. V dropped 6 bases and J dropped 8; count of bases not matched to a gene: 10. CDR1 and CDR2 from the germline V gene are KGHSH and LQKENI. The CDR3 runs 14 residues. CDR3 region: CASSQRQGGEPQHF. The DNA of the CDR3 is TGTGCCAGCTCTCAAAGACAGGGAGGGGAGCCCCAGCATTTT.

This chain joins TRBV28 and TRBJ1-5; D remains unclear. Trimming removed 7 bases from V and 0 bases from J, with 13 bases in between. CDR3 length equals 15 residues. Germline CDR1 is MDHEN and CDR2 is SYDVKM. The CDR3 bases are TGTGCCAGCACCTCGAGGAGGAGTAGCAATCAGCCCCAGCATTTT. Translating gives CASTSRRSSNQPQHF. The full variable domain, rest sourced from reference TRBV28 and TRBJ1-5, is DVKVTQSSRYLVKRTGEKVFLECVQDMDHENMFWYRQDPGLGLRLIYFSYDVKMKEKGDIPEGYSVSREKKERFSLILESASTNQTSMYLCASTSRRSSNQPQHFGDGTRLSIL.

The CDR3 DNA sequence: TGTGCCTGGCACACAGTGTTGAACACTGAAGCTTTCTTT. It yields the protein CAWHTVLNTEAFF. The chain uses TRBV30 and TRBJ1-1; D is undetermined. The CDR3 spans 13 residues. V lost 5 bases and J lost 0, with 10 bases in between. Germline V gene lookup returns CDR1 GTSNPN and CDR2 SVGIG (reference sequence).

The V gene is TRBV11-3, the J gene TRBJ1-5; D is perhaps TRBD1 (6 bases). Trimming cost V 2 bases and J 4 bases, with 18 bases left between them. Per the germline V gene, CDR1 is SGHNT and CDR2 is YENEEA. This CDR3 region has 17 residues. CDR3 sequence reads: CASSLNGGGRENQPQHF. The DNA of the CDR3 is TGTGCCAGCAGCTTAAACGGGGGGGGCAGGGAAAATCAGCCCCAGCATTTT.

This chain links TRBV7-3 with TRBJ1-2, with D possibly being TRBD1 (5 bases). This CDR3 has 13 amino acids. Trimming pared 4 bases from V and 4 bases from J, leaving 10 bases between. Germline assignment: CDR1 SGHTA and CDR2 FQGTGA. The chain's CDR3 is CASSSGFGYGYTF. The CDR3 region has the DNA TGTGCCAGCAGCTCAGGGTTTGGCTATGGCTACACCTTC. The full variable domain, its missing parts supplied by reference TRBV7-3 and TRBJ1-2, is GAGVSQTPSNKVTEKGKYVELRCDPISGHTALYWYRQSLGQGPEFLIYFQGTGAADDSGLPNDRFFAVRPEGSVSTLKIQRTERGDSAVYLCASSSGFGYGYTFGSGTRLTVV.

V and J are TRBV30 and TRBJ2-1; D not certain. Trimming removed 1 base from V and 1 base from J, with 2 bases in between. Per germline, CDR1 GTSNPN and CDR2 SVGIG (reference sequence). The CDR3 runs 12 residues. CDR3 sequence: CAWSGSYNEQFF. The CDR3 DNA follows: TGTGCCTGGAGTGGGTCCTACAATGAGCAGTTCTTC.

The chain has TRBV11-2 and TRBJ1-5; no firm D call. V was clipped by 5 bases and J by 10 bases, with 18 bases between them. Germline lookup yields CDR1 SGHAT and CDR2 FQNNGV. The CDR3 runs 14 residues. The CDR3 loop is CASSPSGRLEPQHF. The DNA for the CDR3 is TGTGCCAGCAGCCCAAGTGGGAGACTCGAACCCCAGCATTTT.

V gene TRBV6-1 combines with J gene TRBJ2-1, with D perhaps assigned TRBD1 or TRBD2 (5 bases each). The CDR3 runs to 13 residues. Germline lookup yields CDR1 MNHNS and CDR2 SASEGT. Trimming cost V 10 bases and J 4 bases, with 14 bases left between them. In DNA, the CDR3 is TGTGCCACCGGGGCGCCCGGATACAATGAGCAGTTCTTC. It encodes CATGAPGYNEQFF.

This clone was seen a handful of times. This chain joins TRBV4-3 and TRBJ1-1; D possibly corresponds to TRBD1 (5 bases). The CDR3 has 15 residues. CDR1 is LGHNA and CDR2 is YSLEER in the germline V gene. V gave up 4 bases and J gave up 3 bases, with 15 bases separating them. The CDR3 region is CASSLRGGGDTEAFF. The CDR3 DNA reads TGCGCCAGCAGCCTCCGAGGAGGAGGGGACACTGAAGCTTTCTTT.

This chain connects TRBV6-1 to TRBJ2-1; 7 bases align to TRBD1. Germline lookup yields CDR1 MNHNS and CDR2 SASEGT. The CDR3 runs 14 residues. The V segment lost 6 bases and the J segment 4 bases; nucleotides outside the gene matches: 6. Here the CDR3 reads CASSGDREYNEQFF. The DNA for the CDR3 is TGTGCCAGCAGCGGTGACAGGGAATACAATGAGCAGTTCTTC.

This chain uses TRBV6-1 with TRBJ1-2; D is possibly TRBD1 (6 bases). Trimming removed 2 bases from V and 7 bases from J, with 8 bases in between. The CDR3 runs to 12 residues. In germline, CDR1 is MNHNS, CDR2 SASEGT. The CDR3 spells CASSEYRAGYTF. The CDR3 DNA reads as TGTGCCAGCAGTGAATACAGGGCTGGCTACACCTTC.

This chain joins TRBV14 and TRBJ2-7; 10 bases align to TRBD2. Germline V gene lookup returns CDR1 SGHDN and CDR2 FVKESK. V gave up 5 bases and J gave up 6 bases; unmatched junction bases: 16. This CDR3 has 17 residues. The CDR3, as DNA: TGTGCCAGCAGCTTAACACTCCCCGGGACTAGCGTATTCGAGCAGTACTTC. Amino acid sequence: CASSLTLPGTSVFEQYF.

This clone came up a few times. DNA for the CDR3: TGTGCCAGCAGCCTTAAGGGGGGGGTGATTAGGGAGACCCAGTACTTC. As protein: CASSLKGGVIRETQYF. The chain carries TRBV28 and TRBJ2-5; D is possibly TRBD2 (7 bases). The CDR3 loop spans 16 amino acids. Trimming left V 6 bases short and J 5 bases short, with 22 bases between. Per germline, CDR1 MDHEN and CDR2 SYDVKM.

The chain carries TRBV30 and TRBJ1-2, with D possibly matching TRBD1 (6 bases). The CDR3 sequence is 12 residues long. V lost 2 bases and J 8 bases, leaving 12 bases between the germline ends. Germline CDR1 reads GTSNPN; CDR2 reads SVGIG (reference sequence). CDR3 nucleotide sequence: TGTGCCTGGAGTTACGGGGGGCAAGGCTACACCTTC. Its protein is CAWSYGGQGYTF.

V and J are TRBV5-1 and TRBJ1-6; perhaps TRBD1 as D (6 bases). Germline V gene sequence: CDR1 SGHRS, CDR2 YFSETQ. The CDR3 extends over 15 amino acids. V lost 0 bases to trimming and J lost 7 bases, with 11 bases between them. The CDR3 coding sequence is TGCGCCAGCAGCTTGGTGGGCAGGGGAAATTCACCCCTCCACTTT. It yields the protein CASSLVGRGNSPLHF.

V usage is TRBV5-1 and J usage is TRBJ1-4; possible D gene TRBD1, 6 bases. The V end was cut by 4 bases, the J end by 7 bases, with 20 bases between. The V gene's germline CDR1 is SGHRS and CDR2 YFSETQ. This CDR3 contains 16 residues. The CDR3, as DNA: TGCGCCAGCAGCCACCCCGGGGGCGGGGAAGGTGAAAAACTGTTTTTT. Its protein product is CASSHPGGGEGEKLFF.

V is TRBV9 and J is TRBJ1-2; TRBD1 might be the D (5 bases). With 4 bases removed from V and 2 bases from J, the gap between germline ends came to 15 bases. CDR1 is SGDLS, CDR2 YYNGEE, per germline. The CDR3 is 15 residues long. The CDR3 coding sequence is TGTGCCAGCAGCTTTGGGGCTGATACGAACTATGGCTACACCTTC. It yields the protein CASSFGADTNYGYTF.

The rearrangement uses TRBV10-3 and TRBJ1-6; D is ambiguous. CDR3 length equals 13 residues. Trimming left V 8 bases short and J 0 bases short, with 5 bases between. CDR1 is ENHRY and CDR2 is SYGVKD in the germline V gene. The CDR3 is CAIGSSYNSPLHF. The CDR3 DNA sequence: TGTGCCATCGGGAGCTCCTATAATTCACCCCTCCACTTT.

This chain connects TRBV25-1 to TRBJ1-1; no clear D. This CDR3 has 12 residues. CDR1 and CDR2 (germline): MGHDK, SYGVNS. Trimming shortened V by 0 bases and J by 5 bases, and 4 bases separated the two germline ends. In DNA form, the CDR3 reads TGTGCCAGCAGTGAATATCCGACTGAAGCTTTCTTT. Protein: CASSEYPTEAFF.

The chain couples TRBV11-2 to TRBJ2-2; 8 nucleotides align to TRBD2. Germline V gene data show CDR1 as SGHAT and CDR2 as FQNNGV. With 5 bases clipped from V and 8 bases from J, the junction kept 13 bases outside the gene matches. The CDR3 contains 16 residues. Here the CDR3 DNA reads TGTGCCAGCAGCCGAGCACCAGCGGGGGCTGTAGGGGAGCTGTTTTTT. This encodes CASSRAPAGAVGELFF.